Below, one T cell receptor beta chain is given with its context. These data belong to a study of OX40 agonist ivuxolimab in advanced cancers. About the study: At doses from 0.01 to 10 mg/kg, patients were given intravenous ivuxolimab every 2 weeks.

Produced via immunoSEQ multiplex PCR; TCRdb's table is partial and in-frame only. This table has 45,000 to 60,000 clones, about 90% appearing once. The length of the CDR3 is 15 residues. V shed 6 bases and J shed 4 bases, with 17 bases lying between them. Germline-derived CDR1 and CDR2 are KGHSH and LQKENI. The TCR originated in an adult with an advanced solid tumor such as melanoma, head and neck, liver or kidney cancer. V and J are TRBV18 and TRBJ2-3; D is ambiguous. The input for sequencing was CD4+ or CD8+ T cells sorted from blood, taken in a trial of the OX40 agonist ivuxolimab. The CDR3 nucleotides are TGTGCCAGCTCGAGATCTAGTCCGATGTCAGATACGCAGTATTTT. It is translated as CASSRSSPMSDTQYF.